The TCR beta chain under discussion was sequenced for a study of CD8 T cells in ankylosing spondylitis. General study points: Seemingly distinctive of ankylosing spondylitis blood was a TCR beta motif formed by eight highly homologous variants.

One entry per CDR3 protein, called by TCRdb with MiXCR from the 5' RACE reads. Among roughly 160,000 distinct CDR3 sequences listed, 11% were seen once. This clonotype was detected many times. The antigen is not known. Trimming removed 4 bases at V and 3 bases at J, with 4 bases between. This CDR3 has 11 residues. Germline V gene data show CDR1 as MNHEY and CDR2 as SMNVEV (reference sequence). This sequence originates from a male donor with ankylosing spondylitis or in good health (not recorded which). This sequence joins TRBV27 and TRBJ2-7; unclear D gene. The sequenced sample was blood, either unsorted or a sorted T cell fraction (not recorded which). Here the CDR3 reads CASSSVYEQYF. CDR3 DNA: TGTGCCAGCAGTTCCGTCTACGAGCAGTACTTC.